One sample yielded the 8 T cell receptor beta chains listed below, sequenced in a study of monozygotic twins with inflammatory bowel disease. TCRdb reanalyzed the 5' RACE reads and collapses them to one entry per CDR3 protein, without DNA. With about 380,000 distinct CDR3 sequences in the sample, the ten largest clones hold just over 2.5%. The sample taken for sequencing was blood. Every receptor here comes from a human donor with ulcerative colitis or Crohn's disease, or a healthy co-twin of an affected twin (not recorded which).

The chain couples TRBV12-3 or TRBV12-4 to TRBJ1-2; TCRdb outputs TRBD1, but without DNA this stays unchecked. This CDR3 is 14 amino acids long. The CDR3 here is CASSPTGGNYGYTF.

The chain uses TRBV2 and TRBJ2-7; as DNA is missing, the TRBD1 call by TCRdb cannot be tested. Germline CDR1 SNHLY, CDR2 FYNNEI. This CDR3 spans 15 amino acids. The CDR3 is CASSNDRVATYEQYF.

This chain links TRBV20-1 with TRBJ1-5. This CDR3 has 12 amino acids. Germline lookup yields CDR1 DFQATT and CDR2 SNEGSKA (reference sequence). CDR3 protein: CSVILGNQPQHF.

CDR3 residues: CASRAPGPTFSGNTIYF. The rearrangement uses TRBV12-3 or TRBV12-4 and TRBJ1-3; the TRBD1 assignment by TCRdb is unverifiable without DNA. This CDR3 comprises 17 residues.

The chain has TRBV2 and TRBJ2-1; checking the TCRdb D call of TRBD1 is not possible without DNA. This CDR3 has 14 amino acids. The germline V gene encodes CDR1 SNHLY and CDR2 FYNNEI. Here the CDR3 reads CASKLDRVVDEQFF. Variable domain in full (rest from reference TRBV2 and TRBJ2-1): EPEVTQTPSHQVTQMGQEVILRCVPISNHLYFYWYRQILGQKVEFLVSFYNNEISEKSEIFDDQFSVERPDGSNFTLKIRSTKLEDSAMYFCASKLDRVVDEQFFGPGTRLTVL.

The gene calls are TRBV7-2 and TRBJ1-2; the TRBD1 assignment by TCRdb is unverifiable without DNA. Per germline, CDR1 SGHTA and CDR2 FQGNSA. The CDR3 has 16 residues. The CDR3: CASSPAQQGSRYGYTF. Based on the CDR3 plus reference TRBV7-2 and TRBJ1-2, the full variable domain is GAGVSQSPSNKVTEKGKDVELRCDPISGHTALYWYRQSLGQGLEFLIYFQGNSAPDKSGLPSDRFSAERTGGSVSTLTIQRTQQEDSAVYLCASSPAQQGSRYGYTFGSGTRLTVV.

This chain links TRBV27 with TRBJ2-5; with no DNA, the TCRdb D assignment of TRBD2 cannot be verified. This CDR3 contains 14 residues. CDR1 and CDR2 from the germline V gene are MNHEY and SMNVEV (reference sequence). CDR3 sequence reads: CASSFRASLETQYF.

The chain joins TRBV12-3 or TRBV12-4 to TRBJ1-1; TCRdb selects TRBD1, and the lack of DNA leaves this call unchecked. The CDR3 loop spans 15 amino acids. CDR3 sequence: CASSLVAGLNTEAFF.